There are a few counts of the clone carrying this T cell receptor beta chain. What it binds is not known. These data come from a study of blood T cells in healthy people across ages. Whole-study results and caveats: Long-lived donors exceeded aged donors in naive CD4+ cells and diversity.

This CDR3 is 14 amino acids long. Germline CDR1 is LGHDT and CDR2 is YNNKEL (reference sequence). Each of the donors had ten milliliters of peripheral blood drawn into EDTA-treated Vacutainer tubes. Primed by a sample-barcoded 5' primer and a J-beta primer mix, a second PCR proceeded for 7 to 11 cycles. Each CDR3 protein is one row after TCRdb ran MiXCR on the 5' RACE reads. Of 1 million or so distinct CDR3 sequences listed, under 30% were seen once; the top ten hold less than 0.85%. In addition, the sample was reused for a study of T cells of mothers and their children. From that study: Per mother, over 9.5 million TCR beta CDR3 reads were obtained; per child, about 3.3 million.

What was sequenced was blood. This receptor was identified in a girl aged 2-10 years in good health. This sequence joins TRBV3-1 and TRBJ2-5; D is unclear. The J call is in doubt because the DNA end fits TRBJ2-1 better. The CDR3 bases are TGTGCCAGCAGCCAAATCCCGGGCGACAATGAGCAGTTCTTC. Protein: CASSQIPGDNEQFF.